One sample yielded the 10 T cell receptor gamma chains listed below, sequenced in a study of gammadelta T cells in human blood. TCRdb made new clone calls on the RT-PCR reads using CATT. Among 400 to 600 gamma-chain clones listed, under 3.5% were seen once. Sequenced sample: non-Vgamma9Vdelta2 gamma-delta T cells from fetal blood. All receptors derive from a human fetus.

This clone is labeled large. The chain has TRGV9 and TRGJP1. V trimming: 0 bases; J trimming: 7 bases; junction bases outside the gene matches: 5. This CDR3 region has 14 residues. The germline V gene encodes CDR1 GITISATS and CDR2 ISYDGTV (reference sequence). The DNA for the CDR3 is TGTGCCTTGTGGGAGGTGGGGATTGGTTGGTTCAAGATATTT. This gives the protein CALWEVGIGWFKIF.

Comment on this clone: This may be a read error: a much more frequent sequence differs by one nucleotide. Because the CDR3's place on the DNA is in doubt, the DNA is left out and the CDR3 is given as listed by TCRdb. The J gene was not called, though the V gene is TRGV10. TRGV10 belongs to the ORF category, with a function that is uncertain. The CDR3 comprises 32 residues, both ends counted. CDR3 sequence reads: CAAWDQNFIIRNSLAVEQHLLSQVTIGRIQHF.

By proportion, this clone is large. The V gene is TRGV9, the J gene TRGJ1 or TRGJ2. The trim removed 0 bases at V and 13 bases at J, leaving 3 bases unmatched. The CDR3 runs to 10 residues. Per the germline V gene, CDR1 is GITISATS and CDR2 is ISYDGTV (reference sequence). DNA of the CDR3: TGTGCCTTGTGGGAGGTGCAAAAACTCTTT. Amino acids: CALWEVQKLF.

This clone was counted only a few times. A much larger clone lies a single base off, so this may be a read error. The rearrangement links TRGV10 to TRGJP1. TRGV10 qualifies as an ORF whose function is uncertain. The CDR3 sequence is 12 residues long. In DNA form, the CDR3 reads TGTACTGCGTGGGACACTGGTTGGTTCAAGATATTT. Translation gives CTAWDTGWFKIF.

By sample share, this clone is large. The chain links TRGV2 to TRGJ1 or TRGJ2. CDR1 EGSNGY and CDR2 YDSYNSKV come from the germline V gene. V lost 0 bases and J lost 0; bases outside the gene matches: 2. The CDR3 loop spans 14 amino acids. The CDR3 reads CATWDGTNYYKKLF. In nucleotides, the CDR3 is TGTGCCACCTGGGACGGGACGAATTATTATAAGAAACTCTTT.

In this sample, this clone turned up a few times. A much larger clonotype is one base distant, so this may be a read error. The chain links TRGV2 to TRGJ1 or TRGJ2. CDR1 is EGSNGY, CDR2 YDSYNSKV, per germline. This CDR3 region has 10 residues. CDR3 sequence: CATWDGKNLF. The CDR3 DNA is TGTGCCACCTGGGACGGTAAGAATCTCTTT.

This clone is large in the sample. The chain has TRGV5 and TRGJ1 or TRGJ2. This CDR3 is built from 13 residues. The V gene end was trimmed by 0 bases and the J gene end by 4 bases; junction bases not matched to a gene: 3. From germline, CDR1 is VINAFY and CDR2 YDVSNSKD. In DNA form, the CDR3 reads TGTGCCACCTGGGACAGGCCGTATTATAAGAAACTCTTT. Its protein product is CATWDRPYYKKLF.

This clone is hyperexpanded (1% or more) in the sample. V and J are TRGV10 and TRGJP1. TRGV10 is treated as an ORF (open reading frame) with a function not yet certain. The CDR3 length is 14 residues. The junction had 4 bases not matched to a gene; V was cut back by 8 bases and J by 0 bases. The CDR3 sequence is CAAWDYTTGWFKIF. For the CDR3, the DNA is TGTGCTGCGTGGGATTATACCACTGGTTGGTTCAAGATATTT.

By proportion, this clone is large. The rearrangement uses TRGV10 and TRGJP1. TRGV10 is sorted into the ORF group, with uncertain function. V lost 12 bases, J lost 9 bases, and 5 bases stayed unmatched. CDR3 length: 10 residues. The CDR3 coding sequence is TGTGCTGCTTTAAGTTGGTTCAAGATATTT. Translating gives CAALSWFKIF.

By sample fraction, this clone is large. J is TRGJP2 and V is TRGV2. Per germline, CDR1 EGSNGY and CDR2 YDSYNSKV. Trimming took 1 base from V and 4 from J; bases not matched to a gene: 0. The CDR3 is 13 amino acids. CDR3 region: CATWDGSDWIKTF. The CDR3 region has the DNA TGTGCCACCTGGGACGGTAGTGATTGGATCAAGACGTTT.